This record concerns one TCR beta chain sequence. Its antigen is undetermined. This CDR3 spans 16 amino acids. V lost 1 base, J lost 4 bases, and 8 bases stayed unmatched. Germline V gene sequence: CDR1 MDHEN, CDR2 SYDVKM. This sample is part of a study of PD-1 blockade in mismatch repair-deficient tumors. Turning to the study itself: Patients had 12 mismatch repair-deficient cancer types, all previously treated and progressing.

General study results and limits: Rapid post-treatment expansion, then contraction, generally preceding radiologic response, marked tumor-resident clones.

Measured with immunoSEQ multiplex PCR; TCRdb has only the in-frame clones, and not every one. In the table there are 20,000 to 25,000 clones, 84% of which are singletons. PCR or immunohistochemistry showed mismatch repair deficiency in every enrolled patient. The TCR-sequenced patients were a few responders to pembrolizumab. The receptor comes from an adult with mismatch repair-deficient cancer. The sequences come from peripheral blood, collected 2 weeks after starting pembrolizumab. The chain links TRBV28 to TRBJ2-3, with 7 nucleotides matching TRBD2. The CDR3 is CASSLFILRGSDTQYF. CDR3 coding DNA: TGTGCCAGCAGTTTATTTATACTGCGGGGGTCAGATACGCAGTATTTT.